A selection of T cell receptor beta chains follows, all from one sample in a study of shared clonotypes between healthy human individuals. Sequencing was performed with immunoSEQ multiplex PCR; in TCRdb, only in-frame clones are kept and a portion is missing. This table holds 2.3 million or so clones, more than 80% found once. The sample taken for sequencing was naive CD4+ T cells from PBMCs. These receptor sequences come from a man between 18 and 29 years old in good health. Some clones in this sample may be carry-over from other donors' samples. Each CDR3 is given with its conserved first and last residue. Not every row has a clone size; where given, it reads once, few, many or a size class.

clone size,J gene,V gene,CDR3 protein
-,TRBJ2-1,TRBV14,CASSHTPPGRGTYNEQFF
-,TRBJ2-7,TRBV7-2,CASSFSGTDYEQYF
-,TRBJ2-1,TRBV4-3,CASSQVGGQGWNEQFF
once,TRBJ2-1,TRBV11-2,CASSRGGSSYNEQFF
-,TRBJ1-1,TRBV6-5,CASSYSIQENTEAFF
-,TRBJ2-7,TRBV4-3,CASSQEPNYPYEQYF
-,TRBJ2-1,TRBV4-1,CASSQVRASGYNEQFF
-,TRBJ2-7,TRBV9,CASSASGTGLYEQYF
-,TRBJ2-7,TRBV11-2,CASSRDGLVVYEQYF
-,TRBJ1-1,TRBV6-4,CASRSDRVGTEAFF
-,TRBJ1-4,TRBV5-1,CASSWATTNEKLFF
once,TRBJ1-2,TRBV2,CASSGGQAFGGYTF
-,TRBJ2-2,TRBV27,CASSQTGRVAGELFF
-,TRBJ2-7,TRBV28,CASSKRSEQYF
-,TRBJ2-3,TRBV28,CASSPILAGHTDTQYF
-,TRBJ2-7,TRBV5-1,CASRQGPYEQYF
-,TRBJ2-1,TRBV7-9,CASSRLAGGRTNRSNEQFF
-,TRBJ1-3,TRBV7-9,CASSLPLNTIYF
-,TRBJ2-7,TRBV10-2,CASKGPYEQYF
-,TRBJ2-2,TRBV6-6,CASSSRGTSETGELFF
-,TRBJ2-7,TRBV19,CASITKPGGQSYEQYF
-,TRBJ1-5,TRBV28,CASTQHNQPQHF
few,TRBJ1-1,TRBV29-1,CSAGQTNTEAFF
-,TRBJ1-1,TRBV7-2,CASSLSGIAEAFF
-,TRBJ2-7,TRBV28,CASSLMPGLAGSRYEQYF
-,TRBJ2-7,TRBV4-1,CASSLLPTGFYEQYF
-,TRBJ2-1,TRBV5-1,CASSLVGGGSSYNEQFF